Below, 23 T cell receptor beta chains from the same sample are listed, as sequenced in a study of shared clonotypes between healthy human individuals. Only in-frame clones appear in the TCRdb table, and some are missing; sequencing was by immunoSEQ multiplex PCR. The sample carries some 900,000 clones, approximately 76% recorded once. The material sequenced was memory CD4+ T cells sorted from blood. The subset is: CD45RA-negative fraction. These receptors were collected from a young man in good health.

The chain links TRBV5-4 to TRBJ2-5, with unresolved D. Trimming shortened V by 4 bases and J by 7 bases, and 8 bases separated the two germline ends. The germline gives CDR1 SGHNT, CDR2 YYREEE (reference sequence). The CDR3 covers 11 residues. CDR3 protein: CASSRLGTQYF. The DNA of the CDR3 is TGTGCCAGCAGCAGGCTGGGGACCCAGTACTTC.

Comment on this clone: This sample also contains other DNA sequences that code for the same CDR3. This sequence joins TRBV5-1 and TRBJ2-3; unclear D gene. V shed 0 bases and J shed 6 bases, with 11 bases lying between them. In germline, CDR1 is SGHRS, CDR2 YFSETQ. The CDR3 consists of 14 residues. CDR3 protein: CASSLADPTDTQYF. Here the CDR3 DNA reads TGCGCCAGCAGCTTGGCCGACCCTACGGATACGCAGTATTTT. The variable domain in full, with the rest retrieved from reference TRBV5-1 and TRBJ2-3, is KAGVTQTPRYLIKTRGQQVTLSCSPISGHRSVSWYQQTPGQGLQFLFEYFSETQRNKGNFPGRFSGRQFSNSRSEMNVSTLELGDSALYLCASSLADPTDTQYFGPGTRLTVL.

The chain links TRBV7-2 to TRBJ1-2; TRBD1 might be the D (6 bases). The germline V and J ends were trimmed by 1 base and 2 bases, with 14 bases remaining between them. The CDR3 totals 16 residues. Per germline, CDR1 SGHTA and CDR2 FQGNSA. CDR3 sequence: CASSLGRGPLNYGYTF. For the CDR3, the DNA is TGTGCCAGCAGCTTAGGGCGGGGGCCTTTAAACTATGGCTACACCTTC.

J is TRBJ1-4 and V is TRBV5-1; D ambiguous. V gave up 4 bases and J gave up 4 bases, with 11 bases separating them. From germline, CDR1 is SGHRS and CDR2 YFSETQ. This CDR3 is 14 amino acids long. This chain's CDR3 is CASSLDVSNEKLFF. The CDR3 DNA follows: TGCGCCAGCAGCCTGGACGTGAGTAATGAAAAACTGTTTTTT.

This chain links TRBV2 with TRBJ2-6; D uncertain. Deletions cut 2 bases from V and 0 bases from J, with 5 bases between. The V gene's germline CDR1 is SNHLY and CDR2 FYNNEI. The length of the CDR3 is 15 residues. The CDR3 is CASSEISSGANVLTF. In DNA, the CDR3 is TGTGCCAGCAGTGAAATCAGCTCTGGGGCCAACGTCCTGACTTTC.

Notes on this clone: This sample includes further DNA sequences coding for the same CDR3. The rearrangement joins TRBV5-6 to TRBJ2-3; possible D gene TRBD2, 6 bases. CDR3 size: 13 residues. CDR1 is SGHDT and CDR2 is YYEEEE in the germline V gene. Trimming took off 4 bases at V and 3 bases at J, with 9 bases between the two ends. The CDR3 DNA is TGTGCCAGCAGCCTGGGGGGTACAGATACGCAGTATTTT. This sequence encodes CASSLGGTDTQYF.

The genes are TRBV29-1 and TRBJ2-7; TRBD2 is a possible D gene (7 bases). The germline V gene encodes CDR1 SQVTM and CDR2 ANQGSEA. The CDR3 is 13 amino acids. V shed 4 bases and J shed 6 bases, with 16 bases lying between them. CDR3 protein: CSVGGASGAEQYF. In nucleotides, the CDR3 is TGCAGCGTTGGGGGGGCTAGCGGAGCCGAGCAGTACTTC.

This sequence joins TRBV6-1 and TRBJ1-2; 7 nucleotides line up with TRBD1. CDR1 is MNHNS, CDR2 SASEGT, per germline. J gave up 4 bases and V 3 bases, and 11 bases lay outside the gene matches. This CDR3 spans 16 amino acids. CDR3 sequence: CASSDEGRGGGYGYTF. CDR3 bases: TGTGCCAGCAGTGATGAAGGCAGGGGGGGAGGCTATGGCTACACCTTC.

The chain combines TRBV11-2 with TRBJ1-1; D not certain. This CDR3 is built from 14 residues. Looked up from germline, CDR1 is SGHAT and CDR2 is FQNNGV. Trimming stripped 2 bases from V and 1 base from J, with 8 bases between. The CDR3 sequence is CASSLPNGNTEAFF. In DNA form, the CDR3 reads TGTGCCAGCAGCTTACCAAACGGGAACACTGAAGCTTTCTTT.

This chain connects TRBV30 to TRBJ1-4, with TRBD1 identical over 10 bases. The CDR3 is 17 amino acids. The germline V gene encodes CDR1 GTSNPN and CDR2 SVGIG (reference sequence). V trimming: 4 bases; J trimming: 7 bases; junction bases outside the gene matches: 15. CDR3 nucleotide sequence: TGTGCCTGGAACTTCCGGGACAGGGGCCTATTTGGTGAAAAACTGTTTTTT. It specifies CAWNFRDRGLFGEKLFF.

This chain uses TRBV4-1 with TRBJ2-2; TRBD2 matches at 7 bases. The J segment lost 6 bases and the V segment lost 4 bases, leaving 5 bases of the junction unmatched. The CDR3 consists of 14 residues. CDR1 MGHRA and CDR2 YSYEKL come from the germline V gene. CDR3 in DNA: TGCGCCAGCAGCCGAGGACTAGTCCCCGGGGAGCTGTTTTTT. Protein product: CASSRGLVPGELFF.

The genes are TRBV15 and TRBJ2-7, with 12 bases aligning to TRBD2. There are 15 residues in the CDR3. Germline loops: CDR1 LNHNV, CDR2 YYDKDF (reference sequence). J lost 6 bases, V lost 0 bases, and 3 bases had no gene match. The CDR3: CATSRDRLAGVEQYF. CDR3 bases: TGTGCCACCAGCAGAGATCGACTAGCGGGAGTCGAGCAGTACTTC.

The CDR3 loop reads CASSSGDRKGLFF. For the CDR3, the DNA is TGTGCCAGCAGTTCGGGGGACAGGAAAGGACTGTTTTTT. The chain uses TRBV6-5 and TRBJ1-4; 8 nucleotides align to TRBD1. Germline V gives CDR1 MNHEY, CDR2 SVGAGI. After removal of 4 bases from V and 13 bases from J, the junction contained 8 bases not matched to a gene. This CDR3 is 13 amino acids long.

The chain uses TRBV7-3 and TRBJ2-3; maybe TRBD1 (5 bases). With 0 bases removed from V and 2 bases from J, the gap between germline ends came to 6 bases. Germline CDR1 reads SGHTA; CDR2 reads FQGTGA. This CDR3 region has 14 residues. The CDR3 protein is CASSLTGHTDTQYF. The CDR3 DNA sequence: TGTGCCAGCAGCTTAACAGGACACACAGATACGCAGTATTTT.

The rearrangement uses TRBV6-1 and TRBJ2-6; no definite D call. Germline V gene data show CDR1 as MNHNS and CDR2 as SASEGT. This CDR3 contains 15 residues. The ends were cut back, 5 bases at V and 3 bases at J, with 11 bases in the middle. The chain's CDR3 is CASSSPSFGANVLTF. In DNA form, the CDR3 reads TGTGCCAGCAGTTCCCCGTCTTTTGGGGCCAACGTCCTGACTTTC.

J is TRBJ2-5 and V is TRBV18, with D perhaps given as TRBD1 or TRBD2 (6 bases each). This CDR3 spans 14 amino acids. Germline V gives CDR1 KGHSH, CDR2 LQKENI. V was pared by 2 bases and J by 6 bases, with 13 bases between. The CDR3 sequence is CASSPGGQGQTQYF. The CDR3 DNA reads TGTGCCAGCTCACCAGGGGGGCAGGGACAGACCCAGTACTTC.

V usage is TRBV2 and J usage is TRBJ1-3; weak D call: TRBD1 (6 bases). V lost 5 bases and J lost 0, with 20 bases in between. The CDR3 is 18 residues long. CDR1 SNHLY and CDR2 FYNNEI come from the germline V gene. DNA for the CDR3: TGTGCCAGCAGTTTTGATACTATCCGGGACACCTCTGGAAACACCATATATTTT. This codes for CASSFDTIRDTSGNTIYF.

This chain connects TRBV10-3 to TRBJ1-3; D is undetermined. The V gene lost 9 bases and the J gene lost 0 bases, with 15 bases spanning the gap. This CDR3 is 15 amino acids long. Germline V CDR1 and CDR2: ENHRY, SYGVKD. The CDR3 loop reads CAIRSSGNSGNTIYF. The CDR3 DNA reads TGTGCCATACGTAGTAGCGGAAACTCTGGAAACACCATATATTTT.

V is TRBV25-1 and J is TRBJ1-3; 10 bases line up with TRBD1. The CDR3 is made up of 14 amino acids. The trim removed 5 bases at V and 8 bases at J, leaving 6 bases unmatched. Germline assignment: CDR1 MGHDK and CDR2 SYGVNS. Here the CDR3 DNA reads TGTGCCAGCAGTACCCGGACAGGGGGACACACCATATATTTT. Amino acids: CASSTRTGGHTIYF.

The chain employs TRBV7-3 and TRBJ2-3; the D gene is possibly TRBD2 (7 bases). Looked up from germline, CDR1 is SGHTA and CDR2 is FQGTGA. Trimming took 6 bases from V and 3 from J, leaving 13 bases between them. This CDR3 region has 14 residues. This CDR3 reads CASSKGGPTDTQYF. The CDR3 DNA is TGTGCCAGCAGTAAGGGGGGGCCTACAGATACGCAGTATTTT. The whole variable domain, remainder taken from reference TRBV7-3 and TRBJ2-3, is GAGVSQTPSNKVTEKGKYVELRCDPISGHTALYWYRQSLGQGPEFLIYFQGTGAADDSGLPNDRFFAVRPEGSVSTLKIQRTERGDSAVYLCASSKGGPTDTQYFGPGTRLTVL.

V and J are TRBV6-5 and TRBJ1-2; D is unresolved. V was cut by 5 bases and J by 2 bases, with 6 bases left in between. Germline-derived CDR1 and CDR2 are MNHEY and SVGAGI. This CDR3 contains 12 residues. CDR3 DNA sequence: TGTGCCAGCAGTAACAAGAACTATGGCTACACCTTC. Translating gives CASSNKNYGYTF.

The V gene is TRBV6-1, the J gene TRBJ1-4, with D perhaps matching TRBD1 (6 bases). Germline V gene lookup returns CDR1 MNHNS and CDR2 SASEGT. Trimming cost V 1 base and J 7 bases, with 13 bases left between them. The CDR3 consists of 15 residues. Here the CDR3 reads CASSEVRTAGEKLFF. CDR3 DNA: TGTGCCAGCAGTGAAGTCCGGACAGCCGGTGAAAAACTGTTTTTT.

The V and J genes are TRBV4-3 and TRBJ2-1; no firm D call. The V gene's germline CDR1 is LGHNA and CDR2 YSLEER. Between the trimmed V and J ends, which lost 1 base and 5 bases, there was a span of 12 bases. The CDR3 sequence is 15 residues long. The CDR3 reads CASSQGQRWDNEQFF. In DNA, the CDR3 is TGCGCCAGCAGCCAAGGCCAACGTTGGGACAATGAGCAGTTCTTC.